These 12 T cell receptor beta chains originate from one sample sequenced in a study of cytomegalovirus exposure and HLA in healthy donors. Clones were read by immunoSEQ multiplex PCR, and TCRdb kept only the in-frame ones, dropping some. The data show about 130,000 clones, just under 85% seen once. The specimen sequenced was PBMCs. These receptors came from a man younger than 40 in good health and CMV-seropositive.

The rearrangement joins TRBV27 to TRBJ1-1; possibly TRBD1 for D (5 bases). There are 12 residues in the CDR3. Germline assignment: CDR1 MNHEY and CDR2 SMNVEV (reference sequence). Trimming shortened V by 11 bases and J by 5 bases, and 15 bases separated the two germline ends. The CDR3 DNA follows: TGTGCCCGCCACGGGGGAAGTACTGAAGCTTTCTTT. It is translated as CARHGGSTEAFF.

The chain couples TRBV5-6 to TRBJ1-2, with D hard to call. Germline V CDR1 and CDR2: SGHDT, YYEEEE. Trimming took off 2 bases at V and 5 bases at J, with 13 bases between the two ends. CDR3 length: 14 residues. The CDR3 coding sequence is TGTGCCAGCAGCTTTCCTGGCGGGGTTTATGGCTACACCTTC. Translation gives CASSFPGGVYGYTF.

The chain joins TRBV18 to TRBJ2-1, with D perhaps TRBD2 (6 bases). The germline V gene encodes CDR1 KGHSH and CDR2 LQKENI. Trimming pared 3 bases from V and 0 bases from J, leaving 9 bases between. The CDR3 contains 15 residues. This chain's CDR3 is CASSPNGGSYNEQFF. CDR3 DNA: TGTGCCAGCTCACCGAACGGGGGCTCCTACAATGAGCAGTTCTTC.

The chain combines TRBV9 with TRBJ2-3; perhaps TRBD2 as D (5 bases). The CDR3 sequence is 14 residues long. V lost 0 bases to trimming and J lost 1 base, with 6 bases between them. CDR1 and CDR2 from the germline V gene are SGDLS and YYNGEE. Written as DNA, the CDR3 is TGTGCCAGCAGCGTAGTCGGGGGCACAGATACGCAGTATTTT. This codes for CASSVVGGTDTQYF.

The V call is TRBV29-1, the J call TRBJ2-3; 9 positions match TRBD2. This CDR3 contains 14 residues. CDR1 is SQVTM and CDR2 is ANQGSEA in the germline V gene. J gave up 1 base and V 3 bases, and 2 bases lay outside the gene matches. In DNA form, the CDR3 reads TGCAGCGTTGATTTAGCGGGAGGCACAGATACGCAGTATTTT. Its translation is CSVDLAGGTDTQYF.

This chain links TRBV12-1 with TRBJ2-7; the table calls TRBD2, which could not be checked here. TRBV12-1 is a listed pseudogene. The CDR3 totals 15 residues. The CDR3 is CASSFVPSGRYEQYF. CDR3 coding DNA: TGTGCCAGCAGCTTTGTTCCTAGCGGGAGATACGAGCAGTACTTC.

The chain carries TRBV5-6 and TRBJ1-1; maybe TRBD1 (5 bases). The V gene lost 0 bases and the J gene lost 1 base, with 7 bases spanning the gap. This CDR3 is 14 amino acids long. Germline lookup yields CDR1 SGHDT and CDR2 YYEEEE. CDR3 in amino acids: CASSLVQGNTEAFF. The CDR3 DNA reads as TGTGCCAGCAGCTTGGTTCAGGGGAACACTGAAGCTTTCTTT.

The gene calls are TRBV11-1 and TRBJ1-1, with 9 positions matching TRBD1. The V gene end was trimmed by 4 bases and the J gene end by 6 bases; junction bases not matched to a gene: 9. CDR3 size: 15 residues. Germline CDR1 reads SGHAT; CDR2 reads FQDESV (reference sequence). The CDR3 reads CASSWDRVLGSEAFF. The DNA of the CDR3 is TGTGCCAGCAGCTGGGACAGGGTGTTGGGCTCTGAAGCTTTCTTT.

The chain couples TRBV25-1 to TRBJ1-1, with D uncertain. Germline values: CDR1 MGHDK, CDR2 SYGVNS. The V and J ends lost 6 bases and 5 bases respectively, with 16 bases between them. CDR3 length equals 14 residues. CDR3 coding DNA: TGTGCCAGCAGGGGTGAAGGGTCGGGGACTGAAGCTTTCTTT. This gives the protein CASRGEGSGTEAFF. Full variable domain (rest looked up from reference TRBV25-1 and TRBJ1-1): EADIYQTPRYLVIGTGKKITLECSQTMGHDKMYWYQQDPGMELHLIHYSYGVNSTEKGDLSSESTVSRIRTEHFPLTLESARPSHTSQYLCASRGEGSGTEAFFGQGTRLTVV.

The V gene is TRBV5-5, the J gene TRBJ1-2; D is undetermined. The length of the CDR3 is 15 residues. Germline assignment: CDR1 SGHKS and CDR2 YYEKEE (reference sequence). The germline V and J ends were trimmed by 0 bases and 3 bases, with 12 bases remaining between them. This CDR3 is CASSLDPTAYYGYTF. Written as DNA, the CDR3 is TGTGCCAGCAGCTTGGATCCGACTGCATACTATGGCTACACCTTC.

The chain links TRBV19 to TRBJ1-5, with a weak D call TRBD1 (6 bases). Trimming stripped 4 bases from V and 5 bases from J, with 12 bases between. Per the germline V gene, CDR1 is LNHDA and CDR2 is SQIVND (reference sequence). The CDR3 loop spans 14 amino acids. CDR3 region: CASSKEQGYQPQHF. The CDR3 region has the DNA TGTGCCAGTAGTAAGGAACAGGGCTATCAGCCCCAGCATTTT.

The table lists this clone with many counts. The V gene is TRBV6-5, the J gene TRBJ2-7, with D possibly matching TRBD1 (6 bases). The V end lost 8 bases, the J end lost 0 bases, and 8 bases lay between the germline ends. The CDR3 has 12 amino acids. The germline gives CDR1 MNHEY, CDR2 SVGAGI. The CDR3 protein is CASRDTSYEQYF. The CDR3 nucleotides read TGTGCCAGCCGGGACACCTCCTACGAGCAGTACTTC.